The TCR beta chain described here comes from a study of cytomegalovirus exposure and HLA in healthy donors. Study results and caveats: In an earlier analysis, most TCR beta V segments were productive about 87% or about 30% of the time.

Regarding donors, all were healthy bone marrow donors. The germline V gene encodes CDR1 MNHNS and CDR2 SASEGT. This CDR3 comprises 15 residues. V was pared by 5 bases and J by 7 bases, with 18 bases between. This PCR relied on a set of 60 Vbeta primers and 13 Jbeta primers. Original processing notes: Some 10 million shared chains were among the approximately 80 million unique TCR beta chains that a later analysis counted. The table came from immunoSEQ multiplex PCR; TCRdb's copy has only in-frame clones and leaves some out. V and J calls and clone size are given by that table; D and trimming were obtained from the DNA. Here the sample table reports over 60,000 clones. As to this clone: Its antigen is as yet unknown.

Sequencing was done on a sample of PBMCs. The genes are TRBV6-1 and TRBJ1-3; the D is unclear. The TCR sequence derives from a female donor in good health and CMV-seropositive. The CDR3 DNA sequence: TGTGCCAGCAGTCTAGAGGGTTTATTTGGGAACACCATATATTTT. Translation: CASSLEGLFGNTIYF.